Reported below is one TCR beta chain. The data are from a study of CD8 T cells in Susac syndrome. V lost 3 bases and J 0 bases, leaving 11 bases between the germline ends. The CDR3 spans 15 residues. Germline CDR1 is LGHDT and CDR2 is YNNKEL (reference sequence). The RNA, roughly 0.45 to 1 ug, was put through reverse transcription using random hexamers. Amplification of TCR beta CDR3 was carried out by immunoSEQ multiplex PCR, which covered 54 Vbeta and 13 Jbeta segments. TCRdb itself ran the immunoSEQ multiplex PCR reads through MiXCR, one entry per CDR3 protein. This sample has more than 75,000 distinct CDR3 sequences; just under 95% occur once, and the top ten carry around 0.25%. TCR beta sequences were obtained from blood CD8+ and CD4+ T cells.

The sample consisted of CD8+ T cells from PBMCs. The TCR sequence derives from a human donor in good health. This chain links TRBV3-1 with TRBJ1-1, with a possible D match to TRBD1 (6 bases). The CDR3, as DNA: TGTGCCAGCAGCCAGGCAGGGGCAATGAACACTGAAGCTTTCTTT. This translates into CASSQAGAMNTEAFF.